Presented here are 26 T cell receptor beta chains from one specimen sequenced in a study of T cells after yellow fever vaccination. TCRdb re-analysed the 5' RACE reads in MiXCR, keeping a single row per CDR3 protein. The data contain roughly 250,000 distinct CDR3 sequences, approximately 12% of them singletons. This specimen was CD4+ T cells sorted from PBMCs, taken 45 days after the yellow fever booster vaccination. These receptors came from a man under 40 who received the YFV17D yellow fever vaccine.

The rearrangement joins TRBV7-2 to TRBJ2-7; D is unresolved. In germline, CDR1 is SGHTA, CDR2 FQGNSA. V lost 3 bases, J lost 6 bases, and 6 bases lay in between. The CDR3 contains 11 residues. The CDR3 reads CASSFGPEQYF. CDR3 nucleotide sequence: TGTGCCAGCAGCTTTGGGCCCGAGCAGTACTTC.

This clonotype was detected many times. CDR3 sequence (DNA): TGCGCCAGCAGCTTGCGTCAGGGGGGCTTTGATGAGCAGTTCTTC. This codes for CASSLRQGGFDEQFF. The rearrangement links TRBV5-1 to TRBJ2-1; tentative D call: TRBD1 (7 bases). The CDR3 runs 15 residues. V lost 1 base, J lost 8 bases, and 16 bases lay in between. Germline CDR1 is SGHRS and CDR2 is YFSETQ.

The chain links TRBV7-9 to TRBJ2-2, with 9 bases that match TRBD2. CDR1 and CDR2 from the germline V gene are SEHNR and FQNEAQ (reference sequence). The CDR3 length is 14 residues. CDR3 protein: CASGDSGSTGELFF. CDR3 sequence (DNA): TGTGCTTCGGGAGATAGCGGGAGTACCGGGGAGCTGTTTTTT.

There are a few counts of this clonotype. The chain has TRBV6-1 and TRBJ2-3; 11 nucleotides match TRBD2. There are 16 residues in the CDR3. Germline assignment: CDR1 MNHNS and CDR2 SASEGT. The V and J ends lost 6 bases and 2 bases, in that order; junction bases with no gene match: 7. CDR3 sequence (DNA): TGTGCCAGCAGCCAACTAGCGGGAGTGGTCACAGATACGCAGTATTTT. Protein product: CASSQLAGVVTDTQYF.

This clonotype was counted a few times. The V gene is TRBV7-2, the J gene TRBJ2-5; D might be TRBD1 or TRBD2, each matching 5 bases. V lost 1 base and J 5 bases, leaving 11 bases between the germline ends. Germline-derived CDR1 and CDR2 are SGHTA and FQGNSA. This CDR3 is 14 amino acids long. CDR3 bases: TGTGCCAGCAGCTTAGGGGGGAGTCGCGAGACCCAGTACTTC. It translates to CASSLGGSRETQYF.

This clonotype was observed a handful of times. CDR3 sequence: CASSLGASGFSGELFF. The CDR3 coding sequence is TGTGCCAGCAGCTTAGGAGCTTCCGGGTTCAGCGGGGAGCTGTTTTTT. The chain joins TRBV7-2 to TRBJ2-2; D is ambiguous. V dropped 1 base and J dropped 7 bases, with 16 bases sitting between them. CDR1 is SGHTA and CDR2 is FQGNSA in the germline V gene. There are 16 residues in the CDR3.

This clonotype occurred a few times. The CDR3 reads CASSEFRSGGELFF. The CDR3, as DNA: TGTGCCAGCAGTGAATTTCGGTCGGGCGGGGAGCTGTTTTTT. V gene TRBV2 combines with J gene TRBJ2-2; D unresolved. Per germline, CDR1 SNHLY and CDR2 FYNNEI. CDR3 length equals 14 residues. V was clipped by 2 bases and J by 7 bases, with 11 bases between them.

The chain joins TRBV6-5 to TRBJ2-1; 13 positions agree with TRBD2. V shed 4 bases, J shed 9 bases, and the junction held 12 bases outside the gene matches. CDR1 MNHEY and CDR2 SVGAGI come from the germline V gene. The CDR3 is 17 residues long. The CDR3 DNA sequence: TGTGCCAGCAGTTCTCTACTAGCGGGAGGGCCTGGGGTTGAGCAGTTCTTC. Translating it yields CASSSLLAGGPGVEQFF.

This clonotype was found many times. The chain combines TRBV30 with TRBJ2-2; TRBD1 aligns across 7 bases. Germline lookup yields CDR1 GTSNPN and CDR2 SVGIG (reference sequence). The CDR3 loop spans 16 amino acids. The ends lost 3 bases at V and 3 bases at J; junction bases unmatched: 10. CDR3 nucleotides: TGTGCCTGGAGGGCCTTCGGACAGGCGTACACCGGGGAGCTGTTTTTT. This translates into CAWRAFGQAYTGELFF.

This clonotype has a handful of counts. The chain recombines TRBV12-3 or TRBV12-4 with TRBJ1-1, with D possibly matching TRBD1 (6 bases). Trimming took off 4 bases at V and 4 bases at J, with 13 bases between the two ends. CDR3 length equals 14 residues. The CDR3 DNA follows: TGTGCCAGCAGTTCGGAGGGGGGGAGCACTGAAGCTTTCTTT. Its protein is CASSSEGGSTEAFF.

V and J are TRBV20-1 and TRBJ2-2; no reliable D call. Trimming pared 2 bases from V and 1 base from J, leaving 11 bases between. CDR1 is DFQATT and CDR2 is SNEGSKA in the germline V gene (reference sequence). The CDR3 length is 15 residues. The CDR3 sequence: CSARFSTKNTGELFF. In DNA, the CDR3 is TGCAGTGCTAGATTTTCTACTAAGAACACCGGGGAGCTGTTTTTT.

The gene calls are TRBV6-2 or TRBV6-3 and TRBJ1-5; D perhaps matches TRBD1 (6 bases). The CDR3 spans 16 residues. Germline V gene lookup returns CDR1 MNHEY and CDR2 SVGEGT. The V and J ends lost 5 bases and 9 bases respectively, with 23 bases between them. The CDR3 nucleotides read TGTGCCAGCAGTACAAGAACAGGGTCCCTACAGTGGCCCCAGCATTTT. This encodes CASSTRTGSLQWPQHF.

This clonotype has only a few counts. The gene calls are TRBV24-1 and TRBJ2-1; D gene uncertain. Germline-derived CDR1 and CDR2 are KGHDR and SFDVKD. This CDR3 is built from 14 residues. V gave up 6 bases and J gave up 0 bases, with 8 bases separating them. CDR3 coding DNA: TGTGCCACCAGTTCGGAAGACTCCTACAATGAGCAGTTCTTC. As protein: CATSSEDSYNEQFF.

This clonotype has a handful of counts. CDR3 loop: CASSAERLSSYEQYF. The CDR3 coding sequence is TGTGCCAGCAGTGCGGAGCGCTTAAGCTCCTACGAGCAGTACTTC. This chain uses TRBV6-1 with TRBJ2-7, with unresolved D. With 4 bases removed from V and 0 bases from J, the gap between germline ends came to 13 bases. The germline V gene has CDR1 MNHNS and CDR2 SASEGT. The CDR3 totals 15 residues.

V usage is TRBV10-1 and J usage is TRBJ2-2; D is undetermined. Germline V gene sequence: CDR1 WNHNN, CDR2 SYGVQD (reference sequence). The CDR3 totals 16 residues. V was cut by 0 bases and J by 7 bases, with 15 bases left in between. CDR3 in amino acids: CASSESHTVRDGELFF. CDR3 DNA sequence: TGCGCCAGCAGTGAGTCGCATACAGTTAGGGACGGGGAGCTGTTTTTT.

This clonotype came up many times. The rearrangement links TRBV12-3 or TRBV12-4 to TRBJ2-1; the D gene is possibly TRBD2 (5 bases). The ends were cut back, 11 bases at V and 0 bases at J, with 11 bases in the middle. CDR3 size: 13 residues. In DNA, the CDR3 is TGTGCCGGTTCGGGGAGCTCCTACAATGAGCAGTTCTTC. Its protein is CAGSGSSYNEQFF.

This clonotype was counted between two and nine times. The CDR3 protein is CASSPRTGFHEQYF. CDR3 DNA sequence: TGTGCCAGCAGTCCACGGACAGGTTTTCACGAGCAGTACTTC. This chain joins TRBV27 and TRBJ2-7; TRBD1 aligns across 7 bases. The CDR3 runs to 14 residues. The germline V gene encodes CDR1 MNHEY and CDR2 SMNVEV (reference sequence). The J segment lost 5 bases and the V segment lost 5 bases, leaving 9 bases of the junction unmatched.

The sample holds many counts of this clonotype. V gene TRBV4-3 combines with J gene TRBJ2-7, with D possibly being TRBD2 (6 bases). CDR1 is LGHNA, CDR2 YSLEER, per germline. V gave up 5 bases and J gave up 4 bases, with 12 bases separating them. The CDR3 is 13 amino acids. The CDR3 protein is CASSSGVRYEQYF. In DNA, the CDR3 is TGCGCCAGCAGCTCGGGGGTTCGGTACGAGCAGTACTTC.

This chain links TRBV7-6 with TRBJ2-5; D is ambiguous. The length of the CDR3 is 12 residues. The ends were cut back, 8 bases at V and 5 bases at J, with 12 bases in the middle. Germline-derived CDR1 and CDR2 are SGHVS and FNYEAQ. The CDR3 region is CASGLLSETQYF. The CDR3 DNA reads as TGTGCCAGCGGTCTCTTAAGTGAGACCCAGTACTTC.

This clonotype was seen more than once but under ten times. The chain carries TRBV4-3 and TRBJ2-7, with D maybe TRBD2 (5 bases). Trimming shortened V by 0 bases and J by 0 bases, and 15 bases separated the two germline ends. Germline V gene lookup returns CDR1 LGHNA and CDR2 YSLEER. The CDR3 loop spans 17 amino acids. The CDR3 nucleotides read TGCGCCAGCAGCCAAGATCGAGCCGGGAAGAGCTCCTACGAGCAGTACTTC. Its protein product is CASSQDRAGKSSYEQYF.

This clonotype has only a few counts. This sequence joins TRBV5-1 and TRBJ2-2; the D gene is possibly TRBD2 (5 bases). This CDR3 region has 15 residues. Trimming pared 0 bases from V and 3 bases from J, leaving 9 bases between. Germline CDR1 SGHRS, CDR2 YFSETQ. The CDR3 protein is CASSLAGKDTGELFF. CDR3 bases: TGCGCCAGCAGCTTGGCGGGGAAGGACACCGGGGAGCTGTTTTTT.

The chain carries TRBV4-3 and TRBJ2-1; the match to TRBD1 covers 9 bases. CDR1 and CDR2 from the germline V gene are LGHNA and YSLEER. This CDR3 spans 18 amino acids. The V and J ends lost 0 bases and 4 bases, in that order; junction bases with no gene match: 10. The CDR3 DNA follows: TGCGCCAGCAGCCAAGATCCTTACCCGGGACAGGGTTACAATGAGCAGTTCTTC. Its protein product is CASSQDPYPGQGYNEQFF.

This chain uses TRBV7-2 with TRBJ2-5, with TRBD1 matching over 8 bases. The V segment lost 4 bases and the J segment 4 bases; nucleotides outside the gene matches: 11. CDR3 length: 16 amino acids. The germline V gene encodes CDR1 SGHTA and CDR2 FQGNSA. The CDR3 reads CASSSSLRGRLETQYF. The CDR3 coding sequence is TGTGCCAGCAGCTCCAGTCTCAGGGGGCGCTTAGAGACCCAGTACTTC.

The chain employs TRBV20-1 and TRBJ2-4; no definite D call. Germline CDR1 and CDR2: DFQATT and SNEGSKA (reference sequence). The length of the CDR3 is 15 residues. Trimming cost V 3 bases and J 2 bases, with 14 bases left between them. The CDR3: CSASLGLGSKNIQYF. The CDR3 DNA reads TGCAGTGCTAGTCTTGGGTTGGGCTCCAAAAACATTCAGTACTTC.

In this sample, this clonotype turned up a few times. CDR3 residues: CAISDGWELFF. DNA of the CDR3: TGTGCCATCAGTGACGGATGGGAGCTGTTTTTT. This sequence joins TRBV10-3 and TRBJ2-2; no clear D. The CDR3 sequence is 11 residues long. The V end lost 3 bases, the J end lost 9 bases, and 5 bases lay between the germline ends. The germline V gene has CDR1 ENHRY and CDR2 SYGVKD.

V usage is TRBV20-1 and J usage is TRBJ2-3; D assignment may be TRBD1 or TRBD2 (5 bases each). The germline gives CDR1 DFQATT, CDR2 SNEGSKA (reference sequence). The CDR3 is made up of 15 amino acids. Deletions cut 5 bases from V and 0 bases from J, with 15 bases between. CDR3 sequence: CSARPGPGSTDTQYF. As DNA, the CDR3 is TGCAGTGCTCGCCCGGGACCCGGAAGCACAGATACGCAGTATTTT.